Listed here are 25 T cell receptor beta chains from one sample, sequenced in a study of technical replicates of blood from a few donors (dated by TCRdb to 2015 to 2018). Preparation of the library involved the immunoSEQ multiplex PCR assay. As stored in TCRdb, this immuneACCESS dataset retains in-frame rearrangements with V and J assigned. A fraction of the clones does not appear; measured against another copy, unresolved V genes explain less than half of the discrepancy, and the remainder lacks a known reason. This sample is represented by approximately 70,000 clones; about 89% of them were singletons. The top ten clones comprise about 4.9% of the sample. Specimen: PBMCs. The origin of the receptors is a human donor in good health. Some clones in this sample may be carry-over from other donors' samples.

V and J are TRBV2 and TRBJ2-1, with TRBD1 matching over 7 bases. The CDR3 sequence is 13 residues long. CDR1 and CDR2 from the germline V gene are SNHLY and FYNNEI. With 4 bases clipped from V and 9 bases from J, the junction kept 6 bases outside the gene matches. The CDR3 sequence: CASSATGVGEQFF. CDR3 DNA sequence: TGTGCCAGCAGTGCTACAGGGGTAGGTGAGCAGTTCTTC.

This clone has a handful of counts. The V gene is TRBV4-3, the J gene TRBJ1-1, with D perhaps TRBD1 (5 bases). CDR1 is LGHNA, CDR2 YSLEER, per germline. The CDR3 length is 14 residues. The V gene lost 0 bases and the J gene lost 8 bases, with 13 bases spanning the gap. CDR3 amino acids: CASSQESRRGEAFF. CDR3 sequence (DNA): TGCGCCAGCAGCCAAGAAAGCAGGAGGGGAGAAGCTTTCTTT.

This chain uses TRBV29-1 with TRBJ2-3; 12 bases agree with TRBD2. Unmatched junction bases numbered 3, after V lost 6 bases and J lost 2 bases. Germline V gene data show CDR1 as SQVTM and CDR2 as ANQGSEA. CDR3 length equals 14 residues. CDR3: CSVRTSGNTDTQYF. The CDR3 coding sequence is TGCAGCGTCCGGACTAGCGGGAACACAGATACGCAGTATTTT.

This chain links TRBV4-3 with TRBJ1-3, with 9 bases that match TRBD1. This CDR3 has 16 residues. Germline V gene lookup returns CDR1 LGHNA and CDR2 YSLEER. V shed 3 bases and J 4 bases; nucleotides not matched to a gene: 7. CDR3 region: CASSHRTGGDGNTIYF. The CDR3 bases are TGCGCCAGCAGCCACCGAACAGGGGGCGACGGAAACACCATATATTTT.

The chain is built from TRBV6-1 and TRBJ1-3; D is ambiguous. This CDR3 has 14 amino acids. Deletions cut 6 bases from V and 9 bases from J, with 18 bases between. Per the germline V gene, CDR1 is MNHNS and CDR2 is SASEGT. The CDR3 region is CASREDGRGGTIYF. DNA of the CDR3: TGTGCCAGCAGGGAGGACGGACGCGGAGGCACCATATATTTT.

The chain uses TRBV4-2 and TRBJ2-1; TRBD2 matches at 10 bases. The V segment lost 1 base and the J segment 4 bases; nucleotides outside the gene matches: 1. Germline assignment: CDR1 LGHNA and CDR2 YNFKEQ. The CDR3 totals 15 residues. This CDR3 is CASSQVAGGYNEQFF. The CDR3 DNA reads TGTGCCAGCAGCCAAGTAGCGGGGGGATACAATGAGCAGTTCTTC.

The count of this clone is one. The J gene is TRBJ2-5, the V gene TRBV2, with 8 bases matching TRBD2. This CDR3 contains 16 residues. J lost 0 bases, V lost 3 bases, and 6 bases had no gene match. CDR1 and CDR2 (germline): SNHLY, FYNNEI. CDR3: CASSEGGGGYQETQYF. CDR3 coding DNA: TGTGCCAGCAGTGAGGGTGGCGGGGGGTACCAAGAGACCCAGTACTTC.

The chain recombines TRBV7-6 with TRBJ2-5; D is undetermined. V shed 5 bases and J shed 7 bases, with 14 bases lying between them. The CDR3 has 13 amino acids. CDR1 and CDR2 (germline): SGHVS, FNYEAQ. The CDR3 region has the DNA TGTGCCAGCAGCCCCGGTCCCAAACCGACCCAGTACTTC. Its protein product is CASSPGPKPTQYF.

V gene TRBV5-4 combines with J gene TRBJ1-1, with 8 bases aligning to TRBD1. V trimming: 4 bases; J trimming: 7 bases; junction bases outside the gene matches: 6. The CDR3 contains 13 residues. Germline lookup yields CDR1 SGHNT and CDR2 YYREEE (reference sequence). The CDR3 loop reads CASSRTGGGEAFF. The DNA of the CDR3 is TGTGCCAGCAGCCGTACAGGGGGGGGTGAAGCTTTCTTT.

The rearrangement joins TRBV20-1 to TRBJ1-4; no clear D. The germline CDR1 and CDR2 sequences are DFQATT and SNEGSKA (reference sequence). This CDR3 has 11 residues. The germline V and J ends were trimmed by 3 bases and 7 bases, with 6 bases remaining between them. CDR3 sequence: CSASLSEKLFF. CDR3 DNA: TGCAGTGCTAGTCTGAGTGAAAAACTGTTTTTT.

The rearrangement links TRBV7-2 to TRBJ1-2, with 7 positions matching TRBD1. Per germline, CDR1 SGHTA and CDR2 FQGNSA. The CDR3 has 14 residues. The ends lost 3 bases at V and 5 bases at J; junction bases unmatched: 6. The DNA of the CDR3 is TGTGCCAGCAGCTTTGACAGGGCAGGGTATGGCTACACCTTC. The encoded protein is CASSFDRAGYGYTF.

The chain combines TRBV5-4 with TRBJ2-2; D is undetermined. CDR1 SGHNT and CDR2 YYREEE come from the germline V gene (reference sequence). This CDR3 is built from 15 residues. With 0 bases removed from V and 0 bases from J, the gap between germline ends came to 6 bases. The CDR3 coding sequence is TGTGCCAGCAGCTTGGCCGGAGCGAACACCGGGGAGCTGTTTTTT. Translation gives CASSLAGANTGELFF.

V and J are TRBV5-4 and TRBJ2-1; possibly TRBD2 for D (7 bases). V gave up 4 bases and J gave up 5 bases, with 16 bases separating them. Germline CDR1 reads SGHNT; CDR2 reads YYREEE (reference sequence). CDR3 size: 15 residues. CDR3 sequence reads: CASSLGGLGNNEQFF. The CDR3 coding sequence is TGTGCCAGCAGCCTGGGGGGGCTAGGAAACAATGAGCAGTTCTTC.

The chain has TRBV25-1 and TRBJ2-7, with D maybe TRBD1 (5 bases). The ends were cut back, 4 bases at V and 6 bases at J, with 16 bases in the middle. The CDR3 sequence is 14 residues long. The germline CDR1 and CDR2 sequences are MGHDK and SYGVNS. DNA for the CDR3: TGTGCCAGCAGTGGGTCAGGGTCCATCCGCGAGCAGTACTTC. It encodes CASSGSGSIREQYF.

The chain couples TRBV27 to TRBJ2-1, with 12 bases matching TRBD2. CDR3 length equals 15 residues. Germline values: CDR1 MNHEY, CDR2 SMNVEV (reference sequence). V shed 4 bases, J shed 7 bases, and the junction held 5 bases outside the gene matches. This CDR3 reads CASSSRLAGVNEQFF. DNA for the CDR3: TGTGCCAGCAGTTCTCGACTAGCGGGAGTAAATGAGCAGTTCTTC.

The rearrangement links TRBV19 to TRBJ2-7; D is possibly TRBD1 (6 bases). Trimming left V 1 base short and J 7 bases short, with 20 bases between. The CDR3 spans 16 residues. CDR1 and CDR2 from the germline V gene are LNHDA and SQIVND (reference sequence). DNA of the CDR3: TGTGCCAGTAGTATAGCGGGAATGGCAGGGGCCCCGGAGCAGTACTTC. Translating gives CASSIAGMAGAPEQYF.

V gene TRBV5-1 combines with J gene TRBJ1-1, with 8 bases identical to TRBD1. Germline V gives CDR1 SGHRS, CDR2 YFSETQ. The CDR3 totals 14 residues. J gave up 1 base and V 2 bases, and 1 base lay outside the gene matches. In nucleotides, the CDR3 is TGCGCCAGCAGCTTCGGACAGGGGAACACTGAAGCTTTCTTT. It translates to CASSFGQGNTEAFF.

The V call is TRBV5-5, the J call TRBJ1-3; D unclear. Trimming removed 2 bases at V and 2 bases at J, with 8 bases between. The CDR3 consists of 14 residues. CDR1 is SGHKS, CDR2 YYEKEE, per germline (reference sequence). CDR3 loop: CASSFGGAGNTIYF. The CDR3 bases are TGTGCCAGCAGCTTCGGAGGAGCTGGAAACACCATATATTTT.

The chain has TRBV13 and TRBJ2-5; 9 bases are shared with TRBD1. Trimming at V came to 6 bases and at J to 1 base, leaving 0 bases not matched to a gene. CDR1 is PRHDT, CDR2 FYEKMQ, per germline (reference sequence). The CDR3 runs to 13 residues. The CDR3 region is CASRQGAQETQYF. Here the CDR3 DNA reads TGTGCCAGCAGACAGGGGGCCCAAGAGACCCAGTACTTC.

J is TRBJ2-5 and V is TRBV29-1; 9 bases match TRBD2. Germline V gene sequence: CDR1 SQVTM, CDR2 ANQGSEA. The CDR3 sequence is 15 residues long. The V and J ends lost 4 bases and 5 bases, in that order; junction bases with no gene match: 11. The CDR3 spells CSVGLAGSGPETQYF. CDR3 nucleotide sequence: TGCAGCGTTGGGCTAGCGGGGTCCGGACCTGAGACCCAGTACTTC.

A word on this clone: Other DNA variants within this sample encode the same CDR3. V is TRBV7-6 and J is TRBJ2-2; D perhaps matches TRBD2 (5 bases). Germline CDR1 and CDR2: SGHVS and FNYEAQ. The CDR3 is 14 residues long. V gave up 4 bases and J gave up 0 bases, with 6 bases separating them. CDR3 sequence (DNA): TGTGCCAGCAGCTCGACTACGAACACCGGGGAGCTGTTTTTT. It codes for CASSSTTNTGELFF.

The gene calls are TRBV2 and TRBJ2-7, with a possible D match to TRBD2 (6 bases). CDR3 length: 12 residues. The germline V gene has CDR1 SNHLY and CDR2 FYNNEI. With 10 bases removed from V and 2 bases from J, the gap between germline ends came to 12 bases. CDR3 sequence reads: CAIISGPYEQYF. CDR3 sequence (DNA): TGTGCCATTATTAGCGGACCCTACGAGCAGTACTTC. Based on the CDR3 plus reference TRBV2 and TRBJ2-7, the full variable domain is EPEVTQTPSHQVTQMGQEVILRCVPISNHLYFYWYRQILGQKVEFLVSFYNNEISEKSEIFDDQFSVERPDGSNFTLKIRSTKLEDSAMYFCAIISGPYEQYFGPGTRLTVT.

This chain connects TRBV6-6 to TRBJ1-1; D unresolved. Germline-derived CDR1 and CDR2 are MNHNY and SVGAGI (reference sequence). The CDR3 totals 12 residues. Deletions cut 2 bases from V and 6 bases from J, with 7 bases between. The CDR3 spells CASSYPDSEAFF. The CDR3 DNA reads as TGTGCCAGCAGTTACCCAGATTCTGAAGCTTTCTTT.

The V call is TRBV7-2, the J call TRBJ2-5; 9 bases agree with TRBD1. V shed 5 bases and J 5 bases; nucleotides not matched to a gene: 6. CDR3 size: 14 residues. CDR1 is SGHTA, CDR2 FQGNSA, per germline. The CDR3 DNA reads as TGTGCCAGCAGCAAGGGACAGGGACGCGAGACCCAGTACTTC. Protein: CASSKGQGRETQYF.

The chain couples TRBV6-1 to TRBJ2-3; possibly TRBD1 for D (7 bases). Trimming took 7 bases from V and 3 from J, leaving 11 bases between them. Per germline, CDR1 MNHNS and CDR2 SASEGT. This CDR3 is built from 13 residues. The CDR3 DNA reads TGTGCCAGCACGACAGGGAGGACAGATACGCAGTATTTT. Protein product: CASTTGRTDTQYF.